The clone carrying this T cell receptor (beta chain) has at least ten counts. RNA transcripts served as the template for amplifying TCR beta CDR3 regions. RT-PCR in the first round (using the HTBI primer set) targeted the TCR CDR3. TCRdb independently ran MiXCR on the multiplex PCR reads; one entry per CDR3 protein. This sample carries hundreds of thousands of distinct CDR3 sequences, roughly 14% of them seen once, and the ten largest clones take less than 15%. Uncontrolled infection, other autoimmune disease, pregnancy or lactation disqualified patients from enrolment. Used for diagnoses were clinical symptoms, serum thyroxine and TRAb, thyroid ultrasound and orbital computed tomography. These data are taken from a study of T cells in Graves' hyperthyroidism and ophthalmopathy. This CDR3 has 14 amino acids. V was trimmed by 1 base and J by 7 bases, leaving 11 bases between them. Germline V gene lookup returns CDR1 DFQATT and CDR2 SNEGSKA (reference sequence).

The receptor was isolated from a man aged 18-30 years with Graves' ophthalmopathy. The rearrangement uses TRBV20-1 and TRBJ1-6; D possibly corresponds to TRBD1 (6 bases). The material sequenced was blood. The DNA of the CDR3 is TGCAGTGCTAGAGGTGGACAGAACAATTCACCCCTCCACTTT. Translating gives CSARGGQNNSPLHF.